The next 27 T cell receptor beta chains were all read from a single sample in a study of blood T cell repertoires in COVID-19. Clones were sequenced by immunoSEQ multiplex PCR, and TCRdb holds only the in-frame ones, with some missing. The table lists roughly 250,000 clones, around 90% of them singletons. The material sequenced was peripheral blood. The receptors originated from a man between 60 and 75 years old who had recovered from COVID-19.

This clone was seen a few times. V gene TRBV5-6 combines with J gene TRBJ1-3; D gene uncertain. This CDR3 is built from 14 residues. V lost 4 bases and J lost 3, with 11 bases in between. Germline CDR1 reads SGHDT; CDR2 reads YYEEEE. The CDR3 DNA follows: TGTGCCAGCAGCGTTGGCTGGTTTGGAAACACCATATATTTT. It codes for CASSVGWFGNTIYF.

V and J are TRBV4-1 and TRBJ2-7; 9 bases match TRBD2. The CDR3 spans 16 residues. V lost 3 bases to trimming and J lost 2 bases; unmatched junction nucleotides: 8. The germline CDR1 and CDR2 sequences are MGHRA and YSYEKL. The CDR3 DNA reads as TGCGCCAGCAGCCAGACCCCCGGACTAGCGACCTACGAGCAGTACTTC. It translates to CASSQTPGLATYEQYF.

This chain uses TRBV10-3 with TRBJ2-5; perhaps TRBD1 as D (6 bases). Trimming took off 0 bases at V and 0 bases at J, with 14 bases between the two ends. Germline lookup yields CDR1 ENHRY and CDR2 SYGVKD. The CDR3 extends over 17 amino acids. The DNA for the CDR3 is TGTGCCATCAGTGAGTCGATTCTTGGGGGCAACCAAGAGACCCAGTACTTC. Amino acid sequence: CAISESILGGNQETQYF.

The J gene is TRBJ2-4, the V gene TRBV25-1; 7 nucleotides align to TRBD1. The germline gives CDR1 MGHDK, CDR2 SYGVNS. V dropped 4 bases and J dropped 8; count of bases not matched to a gene: 14. The CDR3 has 16 residues. The CDR3 sequence: CASSGGPTTGLDIQYF. The CDR3 DNA reads as TGTGCCAGCAGTGGAGGGCCAACGACAGGGTTAGACATTCAGTACTTC.

The chain links TRBV13 to TRBJ2-3; maybe TRBD2 (7 bases). Germline CDR1 and CDR2: PRHDT and FYEKMQ (reference sequence). V shed 2 bases and J shed 1 base, with 16 bases lying between them. This CDR3 comprises 17 residues. The CDR3 bases are TGTGCCAGCAGCTTATCGGAGGGGAGGGGGGGCACAGATACGCAGTATTTT. It specifies CASSLSEGRGGTDTQYF.

The V gene is TRBV6-1, the J gene TRBJ1-5, with D tentatively TRBD1 (5 bases). V was pared by 2 bases and J by 0 bases, with 14 bases between. This CDR3 spans 17 amino acids. Per the germline V gene, CDR1 is MNHNS and CDR2 is SASEGT. The CDR3: CASSERLVTDSNQPQHF. DNA of the CDR3: TGTGCCAGCAGTGAAAGGCTGGTGACAGATAGCAATCAGCCCCAGCATTTT.

The CDR3 loop reads CAWNQGANNEQFF. The CDR3 DNA is TGTGCCTGGAACCAGGGGGCGAACAATGAGCAGTTCTTC. The chain uses TRBV30 and TRBJ2-1, with 8 bases aligning to TRBD1. Germline V gene lookup returns CDR1 GTSNPN and CDR2 SVGIG (reference sequence). This CDR3 region has 13 residues. V lost 4 bases, J lost 5 bases, and 4 bases stayed unmatched.

Here the CDR3 reads CASVLYSHSGNTIYF. The CDR3 DNA follows: TGTGCCAGCGTATTGTACAGCCACTCTGGAAACACCATATATTTT. The V gene is TRBV6-5, the J gene TRBJ1-3; no clear D gene. V dropped 8 bases and J dropped 0 bases, with 14 bases sitting between them. Germline lookup yields CDR1 MNHEY and CDR2 SVGAGI. CDR3 size: 15 residues.

This clone has a single count. This sequence joins TRBV27 and TRBJ2-7, with D tentatively TRBD1 (6 bases). Trimming stripped 6 bases from V and 6 bases from J, with 21 bases between. The CDR3 is made up of 15 amino acids. Germline CDR1 MNHEY, CDR2 SMNVEV (reference sequence). Here the CDR3 reads CASSNLATGRSEQYF. CDR3 coding DNA: TGTGCCAGCAGCAACTTAGCCACAGGGAGAAGCGAGCAGTACTTC.

This chain links TRBV3-1 (or the pseudogene TRBV3-2) with TRBJ1-4; TRBD1 matches at 9 bases. Germline CDR1 and CDR2: LGHDT and YNNKEL (reference sequence). V shed 3 bases and J 8 bases; nucleotides not matched to a gene: 7. CDR3 size: 15 residues. The DNA for the CDR3 is TGTGCCAGCAGCCACTCGGGACAGGGCGGGGAAAAACTGTTTTTT. Translating gives CASSHSGQGGEKLFF.

The chain carries TRBV4-1 and TRBJ2-7; TRBD1 aligns across 8 bases. Germline assignment: CDR1 MGHRA and CDR2 YSYEKL. Trimming cost V 4 bases and J 2 bases; bases outside gene matches: 10. The CDR3 has 16 amino acids. In nucleotides, the CDR3 is TGCGCCAGCAGCCTCCGCTTGACAGGGGTTACCTACGAGCAGTACTTC. It is translated as CASSLRLTGVTYEQYF.

The chain carries TRBV5-6 and TRBJ1-2; TRBD1 matches at 9 bases. CDR1 is SGHDT, CDR2 YYEEEE, per germline. CDR3 length equals 16 residues. The V and J ends lost 1 base and 7 bases, in that order; junction bases with no gene match: 11. Here the CDR3 reads CASSLRATGGFGGYTF. CDR3 coding DNA: TGTGCCAGCAGCTTGCGAGCAACAGGGGGCTTCGGTGGCTACACCTTC.

The chain has TRBV19 and TRBJ2-3; D is possibly TRBD1 (6 bases). This CDR3 contains 15 residues. The germline V and J ends were trimmed by 3 bases and 1 base, with 11 bases remaining between them. Germline values: CDR1 LNHDA, CDR2 SQIVND (reference sequence). The CDR3 DNA sequence: TGTGCCAGTAGTATGTGGACAGCTGGCACAGATACGCAGTATTTT. Protein: CASSMWTAGTDTQYF.

The chain combines TRBV2 with TRBJ1-4; D is unresolved. V was clipped by 4 bases and J by 8 bases, with 11 bases between them. CDR1 is SNHLY, CDR2 FYNNEI, per germline. This CDR3 is built from 13 residues. CDR3 sequence: CASSAVGQEKLFF. The DNA for the CDR3 is TGTGCCAGCAGTGCGGTGGGCCAGGAAAAACTGTTTTTT. Full variable domain (outside the CDR3, taken from reference TRBV2 and TRBJ1-4): EPEVTQTPSHQVTQMGQEVILRCVPISNHLYFYWYRQILGQKVEFLVSFYNNEISEKSEIFDDQFSVERPDGSNFTLKIRSTKLEDSAMYFCASSAVGQEKLFFGSGTQLSVL.

J is TRBJ1-1 and V is TRBV7-2; maybe TRBD1 (6 bases). The CDR3 contains 13 residues. V lost 6 bases to trimming and J lost 3 bases, with 11 bases between them. From germline, CDR1 is SGHTA and CDR2 FQGNSA. The CDR3 DNA sequence: TGTGCCAGCAGGACGGACAGATACACTGAAGCTTTCTTT. It translates to CASRTDRYTEAFF.

In DNA form, the CDR3 reads TGTGCCAGCAGGCAGGGGGCAAGGGAGAAACTGTTTTTT. Its translation is CASRQGAREKLFF. The chain combines TRBV12-3 or TRBV12-4 with TRBJ1-4; the match to TRBD1 covers 8 bases. CDR3 length: 13 amino acids. V dropped 6 bases and J dropped 11; count of bases not matched to a gene: 8.

The rearrangement joins TRBV30 to TRBJ2-4; no clear D gene. Germline values: CDR1 GTSNPN, CDR2 SVGIG (reference sequence). V was trimmed by 0 bases and J by 7 bases, leaving 10 bases between them. This CDR3 contains 13 residues. The CDR3 spells CAWSVPPGNIQYF. The CDR3, as DNA: TGTGCCTGGAGTGTGCCCCCCGGGAACATTCAGTACTTC. The complete variable domain, with remaining parts taken from reference TRBV30 and TRBJ2-4, reads SQTIHQWPATLVQPVGSPLSLECTVEGTSNPNLYWYRQAAGRGLQLLFYSVGIGQISSEVPQNLSASRPQDRQFILSSKKLLLSDSGFYLCAWSVPPGNIQYFGAGTRLSVL.

The CDR3 region is CASRTGKGPNYGYTF. CDR3 nucleotide sequence: TGTGCCAGCAGAACCGGGAAGGGCCCTAACTATGGCTACACCTTC. The chain combines TRBV6-5 with TRBJ1-2; D uncertain. Germline V gives CDR1 MNHEY, CDR2 SVGAGI. The CDR3 contains 15 residues. The V and J ends lost 6 bases and 0 bases respectively, with 14 bases between them.

This clone was recorded once. The rearrangement uses TRBV28 and TRBJ1-2, with D perhaps matching TRBD1 (6 bases). Germline CDR1 is MDHEN and CDR2 is SYDVKM. This CDR3 region has 13 residues. Trimming removed 10 bases at V and 5 bases at J, with 17 bases between. CDR3 region: CATLRGARYGYTF. DNA of the CDR3: TGTGCCACCCTTCGGGGGGCAAGGTATGGCTACACCTTC.

CDR3 sequence reads: CASTRGIEYNSPLHF. CDR3 sequence (DNA): TGTGCCAGCACTCGGGGAATCGAGTATAATTCACCCCTCCACTTT. The V gene is TRBV6-5, the J gene TRBJ1-6; the D is unclear. Trimming stripped 7 bases from V and 4 bases from J, with 14 bases between. Germline loops: CDR1 MNHEY, CDR2 SVGAGI. This CDR3 contains 15 residues.

The chain links TRBV6-1 to TRBJ2-2; 9 bases are a match to TRBD2. This CDR3 spans 15 amino acids. Per germline, CDR1 MNHNS and CDR2 SASEGT. The V gene end was trimmed by 2 bases and the J gene end by 8 bases; junction bases not matched to a gene: 6. In DNA, the CDR3 is TGTGCCAGCAGTGAAACTAGCGGGTCGTGGGGGGAGCTGTTTTTT. This codes for CASSETSGSWGELFF.

This sequence joins TRBV10-1 and TRBJ2-2, with 8 nucleotides matching TRBD2. The CDR3 covers 16 residues. V lost 4 bases and J lost 2; bases outside the gene matches: 6. The V gene's germline CDR1 is WNHNN and CDR2 SYGVQD (reference sequence). The DNA for the CDR3 is TGCGCCAGCAGTGCTAGCGGGTCTTCAAACACCGGGGAGCTGTTTTTT. Amino acids: CASSASGSSNTGELFF.

This clone was recorded once. This chain uses TRBV12-3 or TRBV12-4 with TRBJ1-2; possible D gene TRBD1, 5 bases. The CDR3 extends over 13 amino acids. V was pared by 2 bases and J by 4 bases, with 8 bases between. DNA of the CDR3: TGTGCCAGCAGTTTACAGGGCGCCTATGGCTACACCTTC. Residues: CASSLQGAYGYTF.

The V and J genes are TRBV20-1 and TRBJ2-3, with D possibly being TRBD2 (5 bases). There are 15 residues in the CDR3. V lost 3 bases to trimming and J lost 2 bases, with 15 bases between them. Germline V CDR1 and CDR2: DFQATT, SNEGSKA (reference sequence). The CDR3 protein is CSASRHQEDTDTQYF. The CDR3 DNA reads as TGCAGTGCTAGTCGCCACCAGGAGGACACAGATACGCAGTATTTT.

This sequence joins TRBV19 and TRBJ1-5; D is undetermined. The V and J ends lost 6 bases and 4 bases respectively, with 16 bases between them. This CDR3 comprises 15 residues. Per germline, CDR1 LNHDA and CDR2 SQIVND (reference sequence). In DNA, the CDR3 is TGTGCCAGTAGGCGGTCGGGTGACGGGAATCAGCCCCAGCATTTT. This codes for CASRRSGDGNQPQHF. Looking up the rest from reference TRBV19 and TRBJ1-5 gives the full variable domain: DGGITQSPKYLFRKEGQNVTLSCEQNLNHDAMYWYRQDPGQGLRLIYYSQIVNDFQKGDIAEGYSVSREKKESFPLTVTSAQKNPTAFYLCASRRSGDGNQPQHFGDGTRLSIL.

The gene calls are TRBV5-1 and TRBJ2-3; TRBD1 might be the D (6 bases). Germline loops: CDR1 SGHRS, CDR2 YFSETQ. The germline V and J ends were trimmed by 3 bases and 4 bases, with 18 bases remaining between them. The CDR3 sequence is 16 residues long. The CDR3 here is CASSYGQYAVSDTQYF. CDR3 DNA: TGCGCCAGCAGCTACGGACAGTACGCAGTTTCAGATACGCAGTATTTT. The full variable domain, its missing parts supplied by reference TRBV5-1 and TRBJ2-3, is KAGVTQTPRYLIKTRGQQVTLSCSPISGHRSVSWYQQTPGQGLQFLFEYFSETQRNKGNFPGRFSGRQFSNSRSEMNVSTLELGDSALYLCASSYGQYAVSDTQYFGPGTRLTVL.

V and J are TRBV11-2 and TRBJ1-2, with 7 bases identical to TRBD1. The ends lost 5 bases at V and 0 bases at J; junction bases unmatched: 9. The CDR3 covers 16 residues. CDR1 is SGHAT, CDR2 FQNNGV, per germline. The CDR3 bases are TGTGCCAGCAGCCCTATTGGGACAGTTGCTAACTATGGCTACACCTTC. Translating it yields CASSPIGTVANYGYTF. The full variable domain, in which reference TRBV11-2 and TRBJ1-2 provide the parts outside the CDR3, is EAGVAQSPRYKIIEKRQSVAFWCNPISGHATLYWYQQILGQGPKLLIQFQNNGVVDDSQLPKDRFSAERLKGVDSTLKIQPAKLEDSAVYLCASSPIGTVANYGYTFGSGTRLTVV.